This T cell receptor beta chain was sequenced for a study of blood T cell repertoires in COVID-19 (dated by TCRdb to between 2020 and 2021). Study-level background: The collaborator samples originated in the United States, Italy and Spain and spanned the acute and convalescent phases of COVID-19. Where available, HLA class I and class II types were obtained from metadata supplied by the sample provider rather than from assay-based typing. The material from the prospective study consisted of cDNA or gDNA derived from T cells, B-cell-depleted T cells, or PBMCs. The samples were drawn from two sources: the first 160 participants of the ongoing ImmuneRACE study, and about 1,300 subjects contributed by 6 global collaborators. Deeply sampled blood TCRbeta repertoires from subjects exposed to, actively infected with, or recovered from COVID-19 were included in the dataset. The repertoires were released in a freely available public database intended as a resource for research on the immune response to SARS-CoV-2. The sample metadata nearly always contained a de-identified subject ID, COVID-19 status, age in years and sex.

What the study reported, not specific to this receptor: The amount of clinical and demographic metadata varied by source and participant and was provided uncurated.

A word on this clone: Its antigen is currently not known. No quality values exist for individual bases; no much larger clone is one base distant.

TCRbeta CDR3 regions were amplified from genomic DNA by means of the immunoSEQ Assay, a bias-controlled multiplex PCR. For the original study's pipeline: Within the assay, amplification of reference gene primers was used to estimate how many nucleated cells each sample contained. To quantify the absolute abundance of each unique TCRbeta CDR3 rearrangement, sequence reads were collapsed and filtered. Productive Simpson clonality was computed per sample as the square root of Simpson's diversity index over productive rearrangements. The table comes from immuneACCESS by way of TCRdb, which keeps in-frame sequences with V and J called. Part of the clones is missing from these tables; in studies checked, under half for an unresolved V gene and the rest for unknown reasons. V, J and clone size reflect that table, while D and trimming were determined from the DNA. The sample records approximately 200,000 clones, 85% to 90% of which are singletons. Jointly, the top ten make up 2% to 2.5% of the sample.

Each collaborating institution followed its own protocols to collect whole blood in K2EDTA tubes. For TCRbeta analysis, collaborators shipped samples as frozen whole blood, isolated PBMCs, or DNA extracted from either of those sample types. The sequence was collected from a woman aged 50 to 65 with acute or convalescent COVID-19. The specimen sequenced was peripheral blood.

The sequence in DNA is TGTGCCACCAGACTAGCGGGAGACTCCTACGAGCAGTACTTC. It translates as CATRLAGDSYEQYF. The receptor chain draws on TRBV10-3 and TRBJ2-7; TRBD2 lines up with 12 middle nucleotides. The CDR3 runs 14 residues from the cysteine to the phenylalanine. The read is trimmed to its CDR3 DNA, 42 bases read in frame from base 1. From the germline V gene, CDR1 is ENHRY and CDR2 is SYGVKD. Trimming removed 10 bases from V and 0 bases from J; the gene matches leave 4 bases unexplained.